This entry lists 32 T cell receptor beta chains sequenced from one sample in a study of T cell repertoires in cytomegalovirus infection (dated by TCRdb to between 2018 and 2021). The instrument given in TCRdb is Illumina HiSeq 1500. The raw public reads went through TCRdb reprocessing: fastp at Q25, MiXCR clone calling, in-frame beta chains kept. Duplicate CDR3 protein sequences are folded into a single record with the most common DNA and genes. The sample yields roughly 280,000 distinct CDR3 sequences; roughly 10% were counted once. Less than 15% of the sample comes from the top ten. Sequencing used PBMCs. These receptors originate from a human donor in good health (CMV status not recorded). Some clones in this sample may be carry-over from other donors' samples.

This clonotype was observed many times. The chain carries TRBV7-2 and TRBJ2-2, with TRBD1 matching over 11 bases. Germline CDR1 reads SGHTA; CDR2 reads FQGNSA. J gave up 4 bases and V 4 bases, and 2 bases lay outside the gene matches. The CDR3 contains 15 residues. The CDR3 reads CASSSGTGGTGELFF. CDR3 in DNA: TGTGCCAGCAGCTCCGGGACAGGGGGCACCGGGGAGCTGTTTTTT.

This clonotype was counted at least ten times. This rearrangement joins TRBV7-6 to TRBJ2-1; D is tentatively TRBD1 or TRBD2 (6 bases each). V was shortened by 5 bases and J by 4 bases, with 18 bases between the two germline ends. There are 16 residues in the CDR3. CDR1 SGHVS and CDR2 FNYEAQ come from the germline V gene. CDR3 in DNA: TGTGCCAGCAGCCCCCAGGGGCGGGGAATTTACAATGAGCAGTTCTTC. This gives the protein CASSPQGRGIYNEQFF. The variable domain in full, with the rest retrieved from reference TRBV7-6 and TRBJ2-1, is GAGVSQSPRYKVTKRGQDVALRCDPISGHVSLYWYRQALGQGPEFLTYFNYEAQQDKSGLPNDRFSAERPEGSISTLTIQRTEQRDSAMYRCASSPQGRGIYNEQFFGPGTRLTVL.

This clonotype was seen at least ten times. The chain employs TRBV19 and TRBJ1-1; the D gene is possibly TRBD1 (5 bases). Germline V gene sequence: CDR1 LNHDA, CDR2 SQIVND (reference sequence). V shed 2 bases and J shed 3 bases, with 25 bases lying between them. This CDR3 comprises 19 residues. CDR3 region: CASSILRPGTLRGDTEAFF. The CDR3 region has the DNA TGTGCCAGTAGTATACTCCGCCCCGGGACTCTCCGGGGGGACACTGAAGCTTTCTTT.

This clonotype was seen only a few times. DNA of the CDR3: TGCAGTGCTAGGGAGGGATGGGCAGCGGGAGAAAATGAGCAGTACTTC. Translated: CSAREGWAAGENEQYF. The chain recombines TRBV20-1 with TRBJ2-7; TRBD2 agrees at 8 bases. The CDR3 contains 16 residues. The trim removed 3 bases at V and 7 bases at J, leaving 17 bases unmatched. CDR1 is DFQATT and CDR2 is SNEGSKA in the germline V gene (reference sequence).

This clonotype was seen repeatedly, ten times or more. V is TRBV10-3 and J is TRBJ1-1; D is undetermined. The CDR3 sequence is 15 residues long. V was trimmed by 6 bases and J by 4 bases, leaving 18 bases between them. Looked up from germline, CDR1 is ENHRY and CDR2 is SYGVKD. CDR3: CAIRAVAGRSTEAFF. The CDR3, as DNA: TGTGCCATCAGAGCAGTGGCGGGCAGGTCCACTGAAGCTTTCTTT.

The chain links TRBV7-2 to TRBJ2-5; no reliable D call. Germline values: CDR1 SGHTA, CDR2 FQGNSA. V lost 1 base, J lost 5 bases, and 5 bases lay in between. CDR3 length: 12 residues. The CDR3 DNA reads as TGTGCCAGCAGCTTAGACAGTGAGACCCAGTACTTC. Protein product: CASSLDSETQYF. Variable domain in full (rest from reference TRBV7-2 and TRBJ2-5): GAGVSQSPSNKVTEKGKDVELRCDPISGHTALYWYRQSLGQGLEFLIYFQGNSAPDKSGLPSDRFSAERTGGSVSTLTIQRTQQEDSAVYLCASSLDSETQYFGPGTRLLVL.

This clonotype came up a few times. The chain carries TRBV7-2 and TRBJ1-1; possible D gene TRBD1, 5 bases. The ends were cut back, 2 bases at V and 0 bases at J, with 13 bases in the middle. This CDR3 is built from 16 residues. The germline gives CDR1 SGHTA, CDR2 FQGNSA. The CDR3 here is CASSLRGGGVNTEAFF. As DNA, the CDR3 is TGTGCCAGCAGCTTACGTGGGGGGGGGGTGAACACTGAAGCTTTCTTT.

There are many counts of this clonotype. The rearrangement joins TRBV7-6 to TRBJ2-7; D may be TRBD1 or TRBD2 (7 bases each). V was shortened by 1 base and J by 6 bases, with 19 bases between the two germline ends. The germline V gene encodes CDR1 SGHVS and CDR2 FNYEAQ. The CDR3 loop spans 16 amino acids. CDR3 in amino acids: CASSLGGEGAKSEQYF. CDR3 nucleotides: TGTGCCAGCAGCTTAGGCGGGGAGGGGGCGAAATCCGAGCAGTACTTC.

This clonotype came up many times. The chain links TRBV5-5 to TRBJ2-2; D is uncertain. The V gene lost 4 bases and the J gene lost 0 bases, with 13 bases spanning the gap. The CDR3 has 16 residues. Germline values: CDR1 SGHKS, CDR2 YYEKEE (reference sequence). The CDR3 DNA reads TGTGCCAGCAGCCCCAGAGCAGAAACGAACACCGGGGAGCTGTTTTTT. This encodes CASSPRAETNTGELFF.

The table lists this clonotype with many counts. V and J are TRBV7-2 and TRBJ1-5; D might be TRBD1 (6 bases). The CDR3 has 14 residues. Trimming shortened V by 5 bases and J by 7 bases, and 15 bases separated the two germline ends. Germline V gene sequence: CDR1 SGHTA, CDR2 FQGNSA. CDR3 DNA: TGTGCCAGCAGCCGAGGGCCAGGGGCGCAGCCCCAGCATTTT. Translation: CASSRGPGAQPQHF.

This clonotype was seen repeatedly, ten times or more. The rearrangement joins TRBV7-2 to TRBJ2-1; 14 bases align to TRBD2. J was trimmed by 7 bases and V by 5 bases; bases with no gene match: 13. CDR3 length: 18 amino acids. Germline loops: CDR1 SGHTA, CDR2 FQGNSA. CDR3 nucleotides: TGTGCCAGCAGCCACAGCACGACTAGCGGGGGGGGGAGGAATGAGCAGTTCTTC. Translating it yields CASSHSTTSGGGRNEQFF.

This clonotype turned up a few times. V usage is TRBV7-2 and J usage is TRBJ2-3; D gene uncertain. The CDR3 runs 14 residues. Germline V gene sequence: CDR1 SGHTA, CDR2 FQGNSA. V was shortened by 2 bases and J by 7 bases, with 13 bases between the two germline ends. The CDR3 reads CASSLRPSLHTQYF. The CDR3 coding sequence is TGTGCCAGCAGCTTACGGCCCTCCTTGCATACGCAGTATTTT.

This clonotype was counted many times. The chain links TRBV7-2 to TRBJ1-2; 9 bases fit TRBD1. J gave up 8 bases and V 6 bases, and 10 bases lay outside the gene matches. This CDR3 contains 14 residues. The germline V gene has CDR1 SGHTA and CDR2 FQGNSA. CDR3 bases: TGTGCCAGCAGTTCCGCGGGACAGGGACGCGGCTACACCTTC. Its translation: CASSSAGQGRGYTF. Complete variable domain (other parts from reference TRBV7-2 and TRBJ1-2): GAGVSQSPSNKVTEKGKDVELRCDPISGHTALYWYRQSLGQGLEFLIYFQGNSAPDKSGLPSDRFSAERTGGSVSTLTIQRTQQEDSAVYLCASSSAGQGRGYTFGSGTRLTVV.

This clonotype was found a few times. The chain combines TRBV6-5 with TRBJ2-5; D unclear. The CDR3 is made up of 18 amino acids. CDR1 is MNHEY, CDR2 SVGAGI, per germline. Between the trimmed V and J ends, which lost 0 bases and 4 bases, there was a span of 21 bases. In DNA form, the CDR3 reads TGTGCCAGCAGTTACTCGACCCCGGCCCCCGGGTCGTCAGAGACCCAGTACTTC. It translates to CASSYSTPAPGSSETQYF.

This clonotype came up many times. CDR3 loop: CASSHRSTGDGQPQHF. In nucleotides, the CDR3 is TGTGCCAGCAGTCATAGATCAACAGGGGACGGACAGCCCCAGCATTTT. The chain employs TRBV12-3 or TRBV12-4 and TRBJ1-5; TRBD1 aligns across 7 bases. J gave up 7 bases and V 5 bases, and 14 bases lay outside the gene matches. The CDR3 has 16 residues.

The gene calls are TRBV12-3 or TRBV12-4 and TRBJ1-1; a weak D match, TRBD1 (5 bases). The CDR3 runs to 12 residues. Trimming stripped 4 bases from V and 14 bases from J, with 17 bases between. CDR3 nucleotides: TGTGCCAGCAGTTGGGACTCAGTTAAAGGCTTCTTT. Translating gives CASSWDSVKGFF.

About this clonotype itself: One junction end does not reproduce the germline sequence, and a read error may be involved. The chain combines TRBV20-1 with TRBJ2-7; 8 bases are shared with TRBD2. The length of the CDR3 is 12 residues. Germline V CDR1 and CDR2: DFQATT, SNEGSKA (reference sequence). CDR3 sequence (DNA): TGCAGTGCTACTACTATAAATAGCGGGGCCCTTTTC. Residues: CSATTINSGALF.

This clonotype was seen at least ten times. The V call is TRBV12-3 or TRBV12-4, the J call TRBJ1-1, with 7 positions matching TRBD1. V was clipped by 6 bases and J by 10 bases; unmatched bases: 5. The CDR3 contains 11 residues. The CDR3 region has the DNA TGTGCCAGCAGCCAGGGGGTCGGAGCTTTCTTT. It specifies CASSQGVGAFF.

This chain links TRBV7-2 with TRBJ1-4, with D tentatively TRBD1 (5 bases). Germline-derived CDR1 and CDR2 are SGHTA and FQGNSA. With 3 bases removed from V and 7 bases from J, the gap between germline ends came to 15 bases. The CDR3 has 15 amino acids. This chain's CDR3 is CASSLQGSPFEKLFF. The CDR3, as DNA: TGTGCCAGCAGCTTGCAGGGATCACCTTTTGAAAAACTGTTTTTT.

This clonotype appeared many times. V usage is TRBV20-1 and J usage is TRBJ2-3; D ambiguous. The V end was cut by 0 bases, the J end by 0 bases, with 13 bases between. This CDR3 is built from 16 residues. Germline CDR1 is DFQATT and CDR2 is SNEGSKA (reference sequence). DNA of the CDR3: TGCAGTGCTAGAGATCACGGAGCTTCTAGCACAGATACGCAGTATTTT. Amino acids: CSARDHGASSTDTQYF.

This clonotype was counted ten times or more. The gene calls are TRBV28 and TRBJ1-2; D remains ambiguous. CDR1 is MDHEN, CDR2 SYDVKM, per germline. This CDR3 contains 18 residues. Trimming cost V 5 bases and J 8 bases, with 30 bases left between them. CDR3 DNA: TGTGCCAGCAGTCTACCTCGGAACAGCGACCGGGGAATGAAGGGCTACACCTTC. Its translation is CASSLPRNSDRGMKGYTF.

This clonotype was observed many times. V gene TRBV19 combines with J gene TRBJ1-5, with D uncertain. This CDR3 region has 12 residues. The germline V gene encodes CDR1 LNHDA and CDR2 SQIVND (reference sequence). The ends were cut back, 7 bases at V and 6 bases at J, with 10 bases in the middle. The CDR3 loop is CASKGLSQPQHF. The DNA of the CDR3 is TGTGCCAGTAAAGGCCTTTCTCAGCCCCAGCATTTT.

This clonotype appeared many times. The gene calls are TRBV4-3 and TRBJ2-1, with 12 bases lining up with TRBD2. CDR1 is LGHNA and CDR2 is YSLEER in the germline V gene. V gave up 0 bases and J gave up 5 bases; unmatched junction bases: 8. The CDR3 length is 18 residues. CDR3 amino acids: CASSQETSGRPVNNEQFF. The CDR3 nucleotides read TGCGCCAGCAGCCAAGAAACTAGCGGGAGGCCCGTTAACAATGAGCAGTTCTTC.

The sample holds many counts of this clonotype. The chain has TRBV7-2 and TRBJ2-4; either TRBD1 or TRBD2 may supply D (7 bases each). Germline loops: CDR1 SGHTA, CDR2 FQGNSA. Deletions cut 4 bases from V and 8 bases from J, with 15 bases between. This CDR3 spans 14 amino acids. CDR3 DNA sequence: TGTGCCAGCAGCTCAAGGCAGGGGGGGGACATTCAGTACTTC. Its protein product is CASSSRQGGDIQYF.

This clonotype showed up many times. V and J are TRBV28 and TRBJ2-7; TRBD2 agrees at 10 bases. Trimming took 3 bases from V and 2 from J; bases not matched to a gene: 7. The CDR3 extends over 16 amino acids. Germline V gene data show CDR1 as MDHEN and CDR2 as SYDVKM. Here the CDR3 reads CASSLLAGADTYEQYF. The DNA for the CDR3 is TGTGCCAGCAGTTTGCTAGCGGGGGCTGATACCTACGAGCAGTACTTC.

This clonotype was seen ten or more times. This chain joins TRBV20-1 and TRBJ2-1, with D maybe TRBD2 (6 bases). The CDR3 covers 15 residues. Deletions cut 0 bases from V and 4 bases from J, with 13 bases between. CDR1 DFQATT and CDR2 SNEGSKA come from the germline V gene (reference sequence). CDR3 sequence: CSARDLASVYNEQFF. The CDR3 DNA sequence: TGCAGTGCTAGAGATCTGGCTAGCGTATACAATGAGCAGTTCTTC.

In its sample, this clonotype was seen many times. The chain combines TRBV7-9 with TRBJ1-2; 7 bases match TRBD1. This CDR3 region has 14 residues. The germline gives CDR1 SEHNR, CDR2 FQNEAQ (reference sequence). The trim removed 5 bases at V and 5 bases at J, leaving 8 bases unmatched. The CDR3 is CASSPRTGRYGYTF. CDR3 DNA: TGTGCCAGCAGCCCGCGGACAGGCAGATATGGCTACACCTTC.

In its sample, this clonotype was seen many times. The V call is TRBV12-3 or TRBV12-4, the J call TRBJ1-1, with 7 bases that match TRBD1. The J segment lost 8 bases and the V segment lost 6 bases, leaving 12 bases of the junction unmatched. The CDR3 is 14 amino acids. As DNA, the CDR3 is TGTGCCAGCAGCAGGGGACAGCCGAACAGAGAAGCTTTCTTT. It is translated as CASSRGQPNREAFF.

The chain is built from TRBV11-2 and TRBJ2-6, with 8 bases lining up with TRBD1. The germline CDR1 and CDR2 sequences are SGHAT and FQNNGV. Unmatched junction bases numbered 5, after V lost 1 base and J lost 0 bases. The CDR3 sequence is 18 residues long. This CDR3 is CASSLVDRVVSGANVLTF. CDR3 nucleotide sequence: TGTGCCAGCAGCTTAGTGGACAGGGTGGTCTCTGGGGCCAACGTCCTGACTTTC. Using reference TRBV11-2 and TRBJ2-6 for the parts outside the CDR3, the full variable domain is EAGVAQSPRYKIIEKRQSVAFWCNPISGHATLYWYQQILGQGPKLLIQFQNNGVVDDSQLPKDRFSAERLKGVDSTLKIQPAKLEDSAVYLCASSLVDRVVSGANVLTFGAGSRLTVL.

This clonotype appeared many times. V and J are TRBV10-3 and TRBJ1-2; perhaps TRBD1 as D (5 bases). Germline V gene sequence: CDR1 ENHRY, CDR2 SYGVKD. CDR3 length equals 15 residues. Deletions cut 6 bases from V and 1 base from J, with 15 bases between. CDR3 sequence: CAIRIGGPSNYGYTF. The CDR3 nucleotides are TGTGCCATCAGAATTGGGGGACCGAGTAACTATGGCTACACCTTC.

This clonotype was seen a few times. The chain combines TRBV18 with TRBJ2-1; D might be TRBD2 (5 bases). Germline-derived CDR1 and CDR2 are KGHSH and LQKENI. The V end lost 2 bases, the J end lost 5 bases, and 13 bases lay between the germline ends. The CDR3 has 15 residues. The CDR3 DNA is TGTGCCAGCTCACCAAGAGAGGGAAACAACAATGAGCAGTTCTTC. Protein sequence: CASSPREGNNNEQFF.

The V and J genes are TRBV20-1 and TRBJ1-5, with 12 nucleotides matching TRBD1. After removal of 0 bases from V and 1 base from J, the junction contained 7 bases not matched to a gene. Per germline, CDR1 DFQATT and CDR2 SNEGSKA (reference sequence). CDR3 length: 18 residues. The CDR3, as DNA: TGCAGTGCTAGAGATCGAGGGACAGGGGGCTACAGCAATCAGCCCCAGCATTTT. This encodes CSARDRGTGGYSNQPQHF.